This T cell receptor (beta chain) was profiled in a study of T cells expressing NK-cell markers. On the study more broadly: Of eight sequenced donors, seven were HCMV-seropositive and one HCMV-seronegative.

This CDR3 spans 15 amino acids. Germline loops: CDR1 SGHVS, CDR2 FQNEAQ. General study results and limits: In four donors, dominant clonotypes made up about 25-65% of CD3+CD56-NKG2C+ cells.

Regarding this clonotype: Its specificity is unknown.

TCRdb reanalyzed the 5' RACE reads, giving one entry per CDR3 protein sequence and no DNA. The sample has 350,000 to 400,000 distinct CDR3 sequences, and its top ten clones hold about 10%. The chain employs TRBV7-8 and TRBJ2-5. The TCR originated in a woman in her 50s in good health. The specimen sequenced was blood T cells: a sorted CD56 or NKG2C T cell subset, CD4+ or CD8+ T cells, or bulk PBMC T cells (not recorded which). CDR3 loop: CASSGSVLTQETQYF.